A selection of T cell receptor beta chains follows, all from one sample in a study of read filtering for tumor transcriptome and immune sequencing. TCRdb redid the calling of the reads with MiXCR, one entry per CDR3 protein. Of approximately 6,500 distinct CDR3 sequences in the sample, around 24% were seen once. The sequencing sample was made of a population of CD138-negative cells sorted from bone marrow. These receptors were collected from a donor aged 40 or older with multiple myeloma. Both conserved end residues are part of each CDR3. The D gene is left open where the match is weak. Not every row has a clone size; where given, it reads once, few, many or a size class.

NA	many	TRBV20-1	TRBJ2-3	TGCAGTGCTAGCGCCAGGGTTGCTCCTAATACGCAGTATTTT	CSASARVAPNTQYF
NA	medium-sized	TRBV3-1	TRBJ2-7	TGTGCCAGCAGCCAAGGGTTGCCTAGCGAGCAGTACTTC	CASSQGLPSEQYF
TRBD1	many	TRBV5-1	TRBJ2-1	TGCGCCAGCAGCCCCGGGACAGGGGTATACAATGAGCAGTTCTTC	CASSPGTGVYNEQFF
NA	many	TRBV20-1	TRBJ2-1	TGCAGTGCTACACGAACGTCCAATGAGCAGTTCTTC	CSATRTSNEQFF
TRBD2	medium-sized	TRBV6-5	TRBJ2-1	TGTGCCACCCAACTAGGGCGGGGGAGCTCCTACAATGAGCAGTTCTTC	CATQLGRGSSYNEQFF
NA	medium-sized	TRBV20-1	TRBJ2-1	TGCAGTGCTAGAGATGTGACTCGGGGAAATGAGCAGTTCTTC	CSARDVTRGNEQFF
NA	NA	TRBV7-9	TRBJ1-5	TGTGCCAGCAGCAGTACTACGGGTCAGCCCCAGCATTTT	CASSSTTGQPQHF
TRBD1	large	TRBV20-1	TRBJ2-1	TGCAGTGCTAGAGATACCGACTCCCGGGACAGGGTATGGAGTGAGCAGTTCTTC	CSARDTDSRDRVWSEQFF
NA	many	TRBV4-3	TRBJ2-5	TGCGCCAGCAGCCAAGACACTAGCTGGAAGGAGACCCAGTACTTC	CASSQDTSWKETQYF
NA	NA	TRBV18	TRBJ2-1	TGTGCCGGCTCACCCACGGACAGTAGTACCTACAATGGGCAGTTCTTC	CAGSPTDSSTYNGQFF
NA	many	TRBV7-2	TRBJ2-3	TGTGCCAGCAGCGTCAGCACAGATACGCAGTATTTT	CASSVSTDTQYF
NA	many	TRBV7-2	TRBJ1-1	TGTGCCAGCAGCTACGGGACGCCGGTTGGCGTGAACACTGAAGCTTTCTTT	CASSYGTPVGVNTEAFF
NA	NA	TRBV19	TRBJ2-1	TGTGTCAGTAGTATAGATGGGATTAGCGGTCTTAATGAGCAGTTCTTC	CVSSIDGISGLNEQFF
NA	few	TRBV11-2	TRBJ1-1	TGTGCCAGCAGCGCCCGCTTGGGGTCGAATGAAGCTTTCTTT	CASSARLGSNEAFF
NA	many	TRBV7-9	TRBJ2-3	TGTGCCAGCAGCCCCGAAGGAGATACGCAGTATTTT	CASSPEGDTQYF
NA	many	TRBV29-1	TRBJ2-5	TGCAGCGTCCACAGGACAGACCAAGAGACCCAGTACTTC	CSVHRTDQETQYF
NA	NA	TRBV29-1	TRBJ2-5	TGCAGCGTCCACAAGACAGACCAAGAGACCCAGTACTTT	CSVHKTDQETQYF
NA	many	TRBV2	TRBJ1-5	TGTGCCAGTGAACCAGGGATTTTGAGCAATCAGCCCCAGCATTTT	CASEPGILSNQPQHF
NA	few	TRBV20-1	TRBJ2-3	TGCAGTGCTCAGGGGATGGGTACGCAGTATTTT	CSAQGMGTQYF
NA	NA	TRBV6-5	TRBJ2-1	TGTGCCAGCAGTTTGACAGGCCCCAATGAGCAGTTCTTC	CASSLTGPNEQFF
NA	many	TRBV6-5	TRBJ1-1	TGTGCCAGCAGTTACGGCGGGGCCGGCACTGAAGCTTTCTTT	CASSYGGAGTEAFF
TRBD1	many	TRBV14	TRBJ2-5	TGTGCCAGCAAACCGACAGGGGCGGAGATGGGGACCCAGTACTTC	CASKPTGAEMGTQYF
NA	many	TRBV6-2/TRBV6-3	TRBJ2-1	TGTGCCAGCAGTTACTCGAACCCGGGGCTGCAGTTCTTC	CASSYSNPGLQFF
NA	NA	TRBV4-1	TRBJ2-5	TGCACCAGCAGCCAAGACGGCGAGGGAGCTGGGTCCCAGTACTTC	CTSSQDGEGAGSQYF
TRBD1	many	TRBV4-3	TRBJ2-2	TGCGCCAGCAGCCAAGAACGGGACAGGGTCTACACCGGGGAGCTGTTTTTT	CASSQERDRVYTGELFF
NA	many	TRBV11-2	TRBJ2-3	TGTGCCAGCAGCTACCAGAAGAACACAGATACGCAGTATTTT	CASSYQKNTDTQYF
NA	NA	TRBV2	TRBJ1-5	TGTGCCAGCAGTGGAGGGGGGACCAATCAGCCCCAGCATTTT	CASSGGGTNQPQHF
NA	medium-sized	TRBV7-2	TRBJ1-1	TGTGCCAGCAGCAGCCGGAGGGGAGTCACTGAAGCTTTCTTT	CASSSRRGVTEAFF
TRBD1	many	TRBV27	TRBJ1-1	TGTGCCAGCAGGGGACAGGGAAACACTGAAGCTTTCTTT	CASRGQGNTEAFF
TRBD1	many	TRBV6-6	TRBJ1-1	TGTGCCAGCAGTTACGAAGGGGGCGTCGCTGAAGCTTTCTTT	CASSYEGGVAEAFF
TRBD2	many	TRBV20-1	TRBJ2-3	TGCAGTGCTATCAGGACTAGCGGGGCTAGCACAGATACGCAGTATTTT	CSAIRTSGASTDTQYF
TRBD2	many	TRBV12-3/TRBV12-4	TRBJ2-1	TGTGCCAGCAGTCTCGGACTAGCGGGAGTGGTCTATGAGCAGTTCTTC	CASSLGLAGVVYEQFF
NA	many	TRBV6-5	TRBJ2-6	TGTGCCAGCCTAGAGTTTGTTGGGGCCAACGTCCTGACTTTC	CASLEFVGANVLTF
NA	many	TRBV3-1	TRBJ1-5	TGTGCCAGCAGTTTCGACTTCGGGAGGCAGCCCCAGCATTTT	CASSFDFGRQPQHF
TRBD1	NA	TRBV2	TRBJ1-5	TGTGCCAGCAGTATCCAGGACAGGGCCGCCAATCAGCCCCAGCATTTT	CASSIQDRAANQPQHF